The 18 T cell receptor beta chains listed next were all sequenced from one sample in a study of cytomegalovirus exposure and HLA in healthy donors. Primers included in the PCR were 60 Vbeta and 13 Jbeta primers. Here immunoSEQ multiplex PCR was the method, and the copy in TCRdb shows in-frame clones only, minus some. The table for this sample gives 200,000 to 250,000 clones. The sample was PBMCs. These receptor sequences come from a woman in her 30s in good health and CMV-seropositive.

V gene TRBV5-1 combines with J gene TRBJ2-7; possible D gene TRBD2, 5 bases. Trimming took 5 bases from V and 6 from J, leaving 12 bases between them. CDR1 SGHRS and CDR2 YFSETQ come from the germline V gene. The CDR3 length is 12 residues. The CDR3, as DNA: TGCGCCAGCAGTGATACTAGTCCCGAGCAGTACTTC. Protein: CASSDTSPEQYF.

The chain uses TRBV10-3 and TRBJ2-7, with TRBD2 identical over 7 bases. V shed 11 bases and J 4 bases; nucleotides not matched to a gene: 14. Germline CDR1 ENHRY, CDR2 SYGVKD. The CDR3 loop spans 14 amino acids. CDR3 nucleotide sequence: TGTGCCGTCGCAAATGGGAGGGTAGGATACGAGCAGTACTTC. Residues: CAVANGRVGYEQYF.

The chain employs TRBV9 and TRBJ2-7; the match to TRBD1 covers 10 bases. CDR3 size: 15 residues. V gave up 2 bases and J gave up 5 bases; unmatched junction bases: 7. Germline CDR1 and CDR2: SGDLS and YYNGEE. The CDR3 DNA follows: TGTGCCAGCAGCGTTCGACAGGGGGCGTTCGACGAGCAGTACTTC. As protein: CASSVRQGAFDEQYF.

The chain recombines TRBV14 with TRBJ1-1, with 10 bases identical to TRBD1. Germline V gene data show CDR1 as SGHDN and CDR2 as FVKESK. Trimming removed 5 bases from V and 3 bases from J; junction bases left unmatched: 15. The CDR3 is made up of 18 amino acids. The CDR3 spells CASSFTNPGTGADTEAFF. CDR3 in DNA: TGTGCCAGCAGCTTCACAAACCCCGGGACAGGGGCTGACACTGAAGCTTTCTTT.

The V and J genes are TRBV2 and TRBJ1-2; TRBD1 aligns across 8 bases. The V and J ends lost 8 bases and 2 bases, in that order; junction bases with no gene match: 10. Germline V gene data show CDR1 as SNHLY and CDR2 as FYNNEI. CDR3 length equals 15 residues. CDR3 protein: CASSLGDRRNYGYTF. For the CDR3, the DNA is TGTGCCAGCTCTCTTGGGGACAGGAGAAACTATGGCTACACCTTC.

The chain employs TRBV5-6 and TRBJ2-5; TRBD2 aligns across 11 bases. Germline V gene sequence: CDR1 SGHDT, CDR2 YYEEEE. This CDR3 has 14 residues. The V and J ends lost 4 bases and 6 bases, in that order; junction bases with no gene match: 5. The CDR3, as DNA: TGTGCCAGCAGCCCAACTAGCGGGAGACAGACCCAGTACTTC. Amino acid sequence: CASSPTSGRQTQYF.

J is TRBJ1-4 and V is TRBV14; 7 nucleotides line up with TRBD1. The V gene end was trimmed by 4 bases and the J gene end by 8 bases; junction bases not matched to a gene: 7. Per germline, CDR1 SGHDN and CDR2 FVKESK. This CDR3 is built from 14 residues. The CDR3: CASSRDSRNEKLFF. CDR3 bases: TGTGCCAGCAGCCGGGACAGCCGAAACGAAAAACTGTTTTTT.

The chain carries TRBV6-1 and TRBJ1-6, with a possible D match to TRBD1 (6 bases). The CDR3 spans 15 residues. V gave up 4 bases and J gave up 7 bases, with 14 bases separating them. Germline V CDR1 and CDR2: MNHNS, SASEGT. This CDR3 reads CASSANTGTNSPLHF. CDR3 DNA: TGTGCCAGCAGTGCAAATACAGGGACCAATTCACCCCTCCACTTT.

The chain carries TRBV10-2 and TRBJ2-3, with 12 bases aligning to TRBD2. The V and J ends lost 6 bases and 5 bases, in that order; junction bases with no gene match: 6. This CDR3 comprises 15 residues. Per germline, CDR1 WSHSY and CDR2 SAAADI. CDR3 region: CASSLLAGGIDTQYF. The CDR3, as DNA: TGCGCCAGCAGCTTACTAGCGGGAGGAATAGATACGCAGTATTTT.

For the CDR3, the DNA is TGTGCCAGTAGTTCTTGGGGGGGTGAGCAGTTCTTC. The encoded protein is CASSSWGGEQFF. This sequence joins TRBV19 and TRBJ2-1; 7 positions agree with TRBD2. The V gene end was trimmed by 5 bases and the J gene end by 9 bases; junction bases not matched to a gene: 4. The CDR3 length is 12 residues. CDR1 and CDR2 (germline): LNHDA, SQIVND (reference sequence).

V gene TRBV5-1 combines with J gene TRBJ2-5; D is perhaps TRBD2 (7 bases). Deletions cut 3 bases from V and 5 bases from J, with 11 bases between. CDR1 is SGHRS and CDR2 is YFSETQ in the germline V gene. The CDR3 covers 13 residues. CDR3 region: CASSWGGAETQYF. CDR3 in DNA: TGCGCCAGCAGCTGGGGGGGGGCGGAGACCCAGTACTTC. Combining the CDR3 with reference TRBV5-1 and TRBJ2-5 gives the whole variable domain KAGVTQTPRYLIKTRGQQVTLSCSPISGHRSVSWYQQTPGQGLQFLFEYFSETQRNKGNFPGRFSGRQFSNSRSEMNVSTLELGDSALYLCASSWGGAETQYFGPGTRLLVL.

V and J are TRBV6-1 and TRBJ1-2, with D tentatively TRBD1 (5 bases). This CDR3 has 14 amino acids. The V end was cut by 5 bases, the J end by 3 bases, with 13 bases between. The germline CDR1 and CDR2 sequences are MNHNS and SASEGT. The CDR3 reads CASSSEGLDYGYTF. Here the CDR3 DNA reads TGTGCCAGCAGTTCGGAGGGGTTGGACTATGGCTACACCTTC.

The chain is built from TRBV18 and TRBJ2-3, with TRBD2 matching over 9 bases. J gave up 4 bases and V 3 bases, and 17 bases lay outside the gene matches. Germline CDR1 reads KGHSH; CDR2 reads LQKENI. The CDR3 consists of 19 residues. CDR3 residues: CASSPWKPLSSGVPDTQYF. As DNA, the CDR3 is TGTGCCAGCTCACCTTGGAAACCCCTTTCTAGCGGGGTGCCAGATACGCAGTATTTT.

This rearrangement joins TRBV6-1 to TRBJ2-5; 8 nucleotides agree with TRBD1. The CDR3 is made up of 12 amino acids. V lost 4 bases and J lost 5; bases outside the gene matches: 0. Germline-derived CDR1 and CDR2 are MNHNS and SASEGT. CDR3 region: CASSGQGETQYF. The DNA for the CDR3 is TGTGCCAGCAGTGGACAGGGGGAGACCCAGTACTTC.

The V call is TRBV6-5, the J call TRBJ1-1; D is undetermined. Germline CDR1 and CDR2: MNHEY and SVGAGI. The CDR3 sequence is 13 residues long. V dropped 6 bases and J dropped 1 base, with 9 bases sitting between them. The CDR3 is CASRAGWNTEAFF. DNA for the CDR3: TGTGCCAGCAGGGCGGGGTGGAACACTGAAGCTTTCTTT.

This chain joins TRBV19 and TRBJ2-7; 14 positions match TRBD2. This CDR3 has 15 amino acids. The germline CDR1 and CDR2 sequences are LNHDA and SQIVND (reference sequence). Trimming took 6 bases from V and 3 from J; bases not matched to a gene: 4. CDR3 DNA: TGTGCCAGTAGCGCGGGACTAGCGGGAGACTACGAGCAGTACTTC. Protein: CASSAGLAGDYEQYF.

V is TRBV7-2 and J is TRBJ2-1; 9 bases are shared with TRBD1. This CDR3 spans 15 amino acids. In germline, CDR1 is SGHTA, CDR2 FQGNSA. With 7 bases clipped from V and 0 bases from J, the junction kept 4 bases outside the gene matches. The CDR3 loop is CASNLDRGSYNEQFF. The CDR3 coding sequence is TGTGCCAGCAACCTGGACAGGGGCTCCTACAATGAGCAGTTCTTC.

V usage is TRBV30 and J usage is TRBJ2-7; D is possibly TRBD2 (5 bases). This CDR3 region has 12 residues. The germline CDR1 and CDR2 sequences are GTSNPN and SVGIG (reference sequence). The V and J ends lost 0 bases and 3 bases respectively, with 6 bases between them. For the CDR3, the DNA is TGTGCCTGGAGTGTTCGGGGCTACGAGCAGTACTTC. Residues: CAWSVRGYEQYF.